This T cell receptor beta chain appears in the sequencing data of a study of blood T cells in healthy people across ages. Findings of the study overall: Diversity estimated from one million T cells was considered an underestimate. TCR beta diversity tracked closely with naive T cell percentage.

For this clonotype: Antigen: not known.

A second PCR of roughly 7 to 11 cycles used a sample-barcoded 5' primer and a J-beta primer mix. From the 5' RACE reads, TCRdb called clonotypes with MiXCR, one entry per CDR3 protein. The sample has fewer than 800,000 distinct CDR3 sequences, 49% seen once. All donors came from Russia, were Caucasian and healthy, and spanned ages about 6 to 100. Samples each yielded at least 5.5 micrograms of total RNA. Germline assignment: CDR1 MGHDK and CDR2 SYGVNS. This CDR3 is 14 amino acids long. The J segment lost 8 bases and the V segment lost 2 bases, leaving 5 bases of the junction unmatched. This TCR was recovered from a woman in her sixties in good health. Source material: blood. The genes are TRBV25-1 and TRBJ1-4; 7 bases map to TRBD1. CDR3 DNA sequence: TGTGCCAGCAGTGAAGCAGGGGGAAGGGAAAAACTGTTTTTT. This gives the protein CASSEAGGREKLFF.